What follows are 17 T cell receptor beta chains derived from one specimen sequenced in a study of CD8 T cells in Susac syndrome. cDNA came from approximately 0.5 to 1 ug RNA primed by random hexamers. MiXCR, applied by TCRdb to the immunoSEQ multiplex PCR reads, yields one record per CDR3 protein. The sample consists of around 140,000 distinct CDR3 sequences, roughly 96% of them appearing once. Sequencing used CD4+ T cells from PBMCs. These receptors came from a human donor with multiple sclerosis.

V and J are TRBV9 and TRBJ2-7; 9 bases are a match to TRBD1. Per germline, CDR1 SGDLS and CDR2 YYNGEE. The CDR3 consists of 17 residues. Trimming took 4 bases from V and 2 from J; bases not matched to a gene: 13. CDR3 DNA sequence: TGTGCCAGCAGCACACACCCGGGACAGGGCCTCACCTACGAGCAGTACTTC. Its translation is CASSTHPGQGLTYEQYF.

The chain links TRBV29-1 to TRBJ2-1; tentative D call: TRBD2 (7 bases). The CDR3 runs to 15 residues. V was clipped by 6 bases and J by 7 bases, with 22 bases between them. Per the germline V gene, CDR1 is SQVTM and CDR2 is ANQGSEA. The CDR3 region is CSVGGLRGSRNEQFF. The DNA of the CDR3 is TGCAGCGTGGGGGGCCTGCGCGGGAGTAGAAATGAGCAGTTCTTC.

The chain combines TRBV30 with TRBJ2-3; 7 bases align to TRBD1. V lost 1 base to trimming and J lost 9 bases; unmatched junction nucleotides: 10. This CDR3 region has 14 residues. Looked up from germline, CDR1 is GTSNPN and CDR2 is SVGIG (reference sequence). The CDR3 reads CAWSAKLDRTTQYF. The CDR3 coding sequence is TGTGCCTGGAGTGCCAAACTGGACAGGACCACGCAGTATTTT. Based on the CDR3 plus reference TRBV30 and TRBJ2-3, the full variable domain is SQTIHQWPATLVQPVGSPLSLECTVEGTSNPNLYWYRQAAGRGLQLLFYSVGIGQISSEVPQNLSASRPQDRQFILSSKKLLLSDSGFYLCAWSAKLDRTTQYFGPGTRLTVL.

The chain uses TRBV15 and TRBJ2-4; 8 bases line up with TRBD2. From germline, CDR1 is LNHNV and CDR2 YYDKDF (reference sequence). V lost 0 bases and J lost 0; bases outside the gene matches: 16. This CDR3 region has 21 residues. The CDR3 protein is CATSRDESGSSGALAKNIQYF. CDR3 nucleotide sequence: TGTGCCACCAGCAGAGATGAATCCGGGAGTAGCGGGGCCCTAGCCAAAAACATTCAGTACTTC.

As concerns this clonotype: A read error may account for a junction end that differs from germline. This chain uses TRBV5-1 with TRBJ1-1; D may be TRBD1 (6 bases). In germline, CDR1 is SGHRS, CDR2 YFSETQ. This CDR3 comprises 17 residues. CDR3 in amino acids: CTSRERQGIRMNTEAFF. The DNA for the CDR3 is TGCACCAGCAGAGAAAGGCAGGGGATTAGAATGAACACTGAAGCTTTCTTT.

This sequence joins TRBV27 and TRBJ2-7, with 10 positions matching TRBD1. Germline lookup yields CDR1 MNHEY and CDR2 SMNVEV (reference sequence). Trimming removed 5 bases from V and 4 bases from J; junction bases left unmatched: 5. The CDR3 sequence is 14 residues long. The CDR3 reads CASSRDRGLYEQYF. Here the CDR3 DNA reads TGTGCCAGCAGTCGCGACAGGGGGCTGTACGAGCAGTACTTC.

The chain employs TRBV7-9 and TRBJ1-1; D is undetermined. Germline V gene lookup returns CDR1 SEHNR and CDR2 FQNEAQ (reference sequence). The CDR3 covers 14 residues. Trimming stripped 2 bases from V and 5 bases from J, with 12 bases between. CDR3 sequence: CASSLLMGSTEAFF. The CDR3 nucleotides read TGTGCCAGCAGCTTACTTATGGGGTCGACTGAAGCTTTCTTT. Full variable domain (remainder filled in from reference TRBV7-9 and TRBJ1-1): DTGVSQNPRHKITKRGQNVTFRCDPISEHNRLYWYRQTLGQGPEFLTYFQNEAQLEKSRLLSDRFSAERPKGSFSTLEIQRTEQGDSAMYLCASSLLMGSTEAFFGQGTRLTVV.

This chain uses TRBV15 with TRBJ2-7; unclear D gene. The CDR3 loop spans 12 amino acids. Germline lookup yields CDR1 LNHNV and CDR2 YYDKDF (reference sequence). V was trimmed by 3 bases and J by 4 bases, leaving 7 bases between them. CDR3 residues: CATSSEYYEQYF. DNA for the CDR3: TGTGCCACCAGCAGTGAATATTACGAGCAGTACTTC.

This clonotype was found once. The chain employs TRBV7-3 and TRBJ2-3; 9 positions match TRBD1. With V trimmed by 2 bases and J by 4 bases, 7 bases remained unmatched. CDR3 size: 16 residues. Germline loops: CDR1 SGHTA, CDR2 FQGTGA. The CDR3 region has the DNA TGTGCCAGCAGCTTAGGTGGGACAGGGCTTGCAGATACGCAGTATTTT. This sequence encodes CASSLGGTGLADTQYF.

V usage is TRBV12-3 or TRBV12-4 and J usage is TRBJ2-7; TRBD2 matches 7 bases. V was pared by 6 bases and J by 8 bases, with 10 bases of the junction left unmatched. The CDR3 loop spans 13 amino acids. The CDR3 bases are TGTGCCAGCAGCCTTACTAGCGCTCTCCAGCAGTACTTC. This codes for CASSLTSALQQYF.

The chain recombines TRBV23-1 with TRBJ2-1, with 10 bases aligning to TRBD1. TRBV23-1 is sorted into the ORF group, with uncertain function. There are 17 residues in the CDR3. V lost 5 bases, J lost 4 bases, and 11 bases stayed unmatched. Written as DNA, the CDR3 is TGCGCCAGCAGTGACAACCGGGACAGGGGACTATACAATGAGCAGTTCTTC. Its translation: CASSDNRDRGLYNEQFF.

CDR3 nucleotide sequence: TGTGCCAGCAGTGAATCAGGGGGTTGGGGCTACACCTTC. Translation gives CASSESGGWGYTF. This sequence joins TRBV25-1 and TRBJ1-2, with TRBD1 identical over 7 bases. After removal of 1 base from V and 8 bases from J, the junction contained 4 bases not matched to a gene. In germline, CDR1 is MGHDK, CDR2 SYGVNS. The CDR3 is 13 amino acids.

The chain links TRBV9 to TRBJ1-5; D unclear. The CDR3 is made up of 15 amino acids. CDR1 SGDLS and CDR2 YYNGEE come from the germline V gene. V was clipped by 0 bases and J by 2 bases, with 9 bases between them. The CDR3 DNA sequence: TGTGCCAGCAGCGTAGATGGGTTGGGCAATCAGCCCCAGCATTTT. Residues: CASSVDGLGNQPQHF.

In the case of this clonotype: Its ends do not fully match the called genes, so a read error is possible. V usage is TRBV6-2 or TRBV6-3 and J usage is TRBJ2-7; TRBD1 matches 9 bases. This CDR3 has 14 residues. In germline, CDR1 is MNHEY, CDR2 SVGEGT. The CDR3: CASRWGTGSSEQYF. Here the CDR3 DNA reads TGTGCCAGCAGGTGGGGGACAGGGTCCTCCGAGCAGTACTTC.

The chain employs TRBV3-1 and TRBJ2-7; 7 nucleotides match TRBD2. Trimming cost V 5 bases and J 5 bases; bases outside gene matches: 9. Germline assignment: CDR1 LGHDT and CDR2 YNNKEL (reference sequence). The CDR3 consists of 14 residues. The CDR3 here is CASSDDGRIDEQYF. CDR3 coding DNA: TGTGCCAGCAGCGACGACGGGAGGATAGACGAGCAGTACTTC.

V usage is TRBV11-1 and J usage is TRBJ1-1, with 7 bases aligning to TRBD1. CDR1 SGHAT and CDR2 FQDESV come from the germline V gene (reference sequence). The V and J ends lost 4 bases and 4 bases, in that order; junction bases with no gene match: 6. The CDR3 loop spans 14 amino acids. The CDR3 sequence is CASSSHRGRTEAFF. In DNA form, the CDR3 reads TGTGCCAGCAGCTCTCACAGGGGCCGCACTGAAGCTTTCTTT.

V and J are TRBV3-1 and TRBJ2-5; TRBD2 agrees at 12 bases. The junction had 5 bases not matched to a gene; V was cut back by 2 bases and J by 4 bases. The length of the CDR3 is 16 residues. Germline assignment: CDR1 LGHDT and CDR2 YNNKEL (reference sequence). In DNA form, the CDR3 reads TGTGCCAGCAGCCAATCTAGCGGGGGGGCCGGAGAGACCCAGTACTTC. It codes for CASSQSSGGAGETQYF.